The 14 T cell receptor beta chains reported below all come from one sample, sequenced in a study of blood T cell repertoires in COVID-19. The method was immunoSEQ multiplex PCR; TCRdb's version includes in-frame clones alone and lacks a portion of them. The sample carries 350,000 to 400,000 clones, around 89% recorded once. The sequenced material came from PBMCs or T cells enriched from blood (not recorded which). The source is a man between 18 and 29 years old who had recovered from COVID-19.

The chain couples TRBV19 to TRBJ2-7; 11 bases agree with TRBD2. This CDR3 has 16 residues. The germline V gene has CDR1 LNHDA and CDR2 SQIVND (reference sequence). J lost 3 bases, V lost 5 bases, and 9 bases had no gene match. The CDR3 sequence is CASSPEGLAEIYEQYF. In DNA form, the CDR3 reads TGTGCCAGTAGTCCCGAGGGACTAGCGGAGATCTACGAGCAGTACTTC.

This clone was found a few times. V usage is TRBV11-3 and J usage is TRBJ2-1; D not certain. This CDR3 has 13 residues. Per the germline V gene, CDR1 is SGHNT and CDR2 is YENEEA. With 3 bases removed from V and 3 bases from J, the gap between germline ends came to 6 bases. CDR3 amino acids: CASSFSFYNEQFF. The CDR3 bases are TGTGCCAGCAGCTTCTCCTTCTACAATGAGCAGTTCTTC.

The rearrangement links TRBV27 to TRBJ1-1, with TRBD1 matching 7 bases. There are 13 residues in the CDR3. Germline loops: CDR1 MNHEY, CDR2 SMNVEV (reference sequence). Trimming took 6 bases from V and 4 from J; bases not matched to a gene: 5. The CDR3 is CASSSKGATEAFF. The CDR3, as DNA: TGTGCCAGCAGCTCGAAGGGGGCCACTGAAGCTTTCTTT.

The V call is TRBV29-1, the J call TRBJ2-7; maybe TRBD1 (6 bases). This CDR3 has 10 residues. Trimming cost V 6 bases and J 6 bases, with 9 bases left between them. In germline, CDR1 is SQVTM, CDR2 ANQGSEA. The CDR3 DNA sequence: TGCAGCGTCAGGGGTTTCGAGCAGTACTTC. It codes for CSVRGFEQYF.

V gene TRBV15 combines with J gene TRBJ1-1; 7 bases line up with TRBD1. CDR1 and CDR2 from the germline V gene are LNHNV and YYDKDF (reference sequence). Trimming at V came to 4 bases and at J to 0 bases, leaving 11 bases not matched to a gene. The CDR3 consists of 17 residues. CDR3 sequence reads: CATSNTRDRPMNTEAFF. As DNA, the CDR3 is TGTGCCACCAGCAACACACGGGACAGACCTATGAACACTGAAGCTTTCTTT. Using reference TRBV15 and TRBJ1-1 for the parts outside the CDR3, the full variable domain is DAMVIQNPRYQVTQFGKPVTLSCSQTLNHNVMYWYQQKSSQAPKLLFHYYDKDFNNEADTPDNFQSRRPNTSFCFLDIRSPGLGDTAMYLCATSNTRDRPMNTEAFFGQGTRLTVV.

The chain joins TRBV2 to TRBJ2-1, with 9 positions matching TRBD2. V was pared by 6 bases and J by 7 bases, with 7 bases of the junction left unmatched. This CDR3 spans 14 amino acids. CDR1 and CDR2 (germline): SNHLY, FYNNEI. CDR3 loop: CASSGGRALNEQFF. The CDR3 bases are TGTGCCAGCAGCGGCGGGAGGGCCTTGAATGAGCAGTTCTTC.

The chain recombines TRBV27 with TRBJ1-5; D is perhaps TRBD1 (5 bases). With 5 bases removed from V and 4 bases from J, the gap between germline ends came to 15 bases. Germline values: CDR1 MNHEY, CDR2 SMNVEV (reference sequence). The CDR3 extends over 15 amino acids. This CDR3 reads CASSTLGLENQPQHF. The CDR3 nucleotides read TGTGCCAGCAGTACCCTGGGGCTGGAGAATCAGCCCCAGCATTTT.

V is TRBV18 and J is TRBJ2-7; 7 nucleotides align to TRBD1. Germline CDR1 reads KGHSH; CDR2 reads LQKENI. With V trimmed by 2 bases and J by 0 bases, 7 bases remained unmatched. CDR3 length equals 16 residues. This chain's CDR3 is CASSPVMGQSSYEQYF. The CDR3 region has the DNA TGTGCCAGCTCACCAGTGATGGGACAGAGCTCCTACGAGCAGTACTTC.

The V and J genes are TRBV6-5 and TRBJ1-5; the D gene is possibly TRBD1 (5 bases). V lost 6 bases and J 4 bases, leaving 13 bases between the germline ends. CDR1 and CDR2 from the germline V gene are MNHEY and SVGAGI. The CDR3 has 14 residues. The CDR3 here is CASSPFGGNQPQHF. CDR3 in DNA: TGTGCCAGCAGCCCCTTTGGGGGGAATCAGCCCCAGCATTTT.

The rearrangement uses TRBV19 and TRBJ1-3, with 7 bases fitting TRBD1. CDR3 length: 13 residues. J lost 6 bases, V lost 3 bases, and 2 bases had no gene match. CDR1 is LNHDA, CDR2 SQIVND, per germline (reference sequence). CDR3 nucleotide sequence: TGTGCCAGTAGTATCCAGGGGGAAAACACCATATATTTT. This codes for CASSIQGENTIYF.

The CDR3 nucleotides read TGTGCCAGCAGACAGGGGCGCACCGGGGAGCTGTTTTTT. Translating gives CASRQGRTGELFF. This chain links TRBV14 with TRBJ2-2; TRBD1 aligns across 7 bases. The CDR3 runs to 13 residues. J gave up 4 bases and V 6 bases, and 2 bases lay outside the gene matches. Germline lookup yields CDR1 SGHDN and CDR2 FVKESK. The full variable domain, in which reference TRBV14 and TRBJ2-2 provide the parts outside the CDR3, is EAGVTQFPSHSVIEKGQTVTLRCDPISGHDNLYWYRRVMGKEIKFLLHFVKESKQDESGMPNNRFLAERTGGTYSTLKVQPAELEDSGVYFCASRQGRTGELFFGEGSRLTVL.

The rearrangement links TRBV10-3 to TRBJ1-2, with D possibly TRBD1 on 6 matching bases. The CDR3 extends over 13 amino acids. Trimming stripped 8 bases from V and 3 bases from J, with 13 bases between. Per germline, CDR1 ENHRY and CDR2 SYGVKD. The CDR3: CAISSGGDYGYTF. The CDR3 region has the DNA TGTGCCATCTCCAGCGGGGGCGACTATGGCTACACCTTC.

This clone was seen a few times. V gene TRBV5-1 combines with J gene TRBJ2-7; 9 nucleotides line up with TRBD1. The CDR3 runs to 16 residues. Germline assignment: CDR1 SGHRS and CDR2 YFSETQ. V gave up 0 bases and J gave up 2 bases; unmatched junction bases: 6. Here the CDR3 DNA reads TGCGCCAGCAGCTTGGTCGGGACAGGGAGTGCCTACGAGCAGTACTTC. Its protein product is CASSLVGTGSAYEQYF.

The CDR3 loop is CASSPIAGPPYEQYF. CDR3 DNA: TGTGCCAGCAGCCCTATAGCGGGGCCGCCCTACGAGCAGTACTTC. The rearrangement joins TRBV9 to TRBJ2-7, with 8 bases fitting TRBD2. The CDR3 is 15 residues long. Germline values: CDR1 SGDLS, CDR2 YYNGEE. Trimming cost V 4 bases and J 2 bases; bases outside gene matches: 8.